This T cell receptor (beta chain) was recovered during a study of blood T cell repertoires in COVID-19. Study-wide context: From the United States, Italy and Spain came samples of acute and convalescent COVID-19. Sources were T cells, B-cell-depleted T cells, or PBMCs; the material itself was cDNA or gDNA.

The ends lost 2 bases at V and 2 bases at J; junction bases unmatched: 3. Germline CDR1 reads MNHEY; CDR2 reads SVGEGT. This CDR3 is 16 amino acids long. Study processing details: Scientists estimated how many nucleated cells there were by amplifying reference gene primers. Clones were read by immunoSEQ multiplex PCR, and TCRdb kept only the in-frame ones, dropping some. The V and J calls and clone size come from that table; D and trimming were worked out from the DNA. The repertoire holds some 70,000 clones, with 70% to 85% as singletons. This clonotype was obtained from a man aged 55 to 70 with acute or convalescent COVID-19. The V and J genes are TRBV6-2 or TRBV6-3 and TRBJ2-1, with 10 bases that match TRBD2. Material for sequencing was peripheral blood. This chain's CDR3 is CASSYVAGGPYNEQFF. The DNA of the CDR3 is TGTGCCAGCAGTTACGTAGCGGGAGGCCCCTACAATGAGCAGTTCTTC.